One sample yielded the 14 T cell receptor beta chains listed below, sequenced in a study of CD8+ T cells in alopecia areata (dated by TCRdb to 2017 to 2018). The time point label here, explained by the study, means: 24 weeks on oral tofacitinib. The treatment or condition label for this specimen denotes: oral pan-JAK inhibitor, 5-10 mg twice daily. Library method: the immunoSEQ multiplex PCR assay. To provide template for TCR sequencing, every sample had RNA extracted and reverse transcribed into cDNA. Drawn from immuneACCESS, this table holds only the in-frame rearrangements with V and J called that TCRdb kept. Clones are partly lost; checked studies trace under half to an unresolved V gene and leave the rest unexplained. The sample data list 75,000 to 85,000 clones, and around 60% of these were observed just once. Roughly a quarter of the sample rests with the top ten. The material was CD8+ T cells sorted from blood, obtained at week 24, from a patient treated with tofacitinib. All receptors derive from a human donor with alopecia areata.

This clone was found a few times. The chain has TRBV5-1 and TRBJ2-2, with TRBD1 identical over 9 bases. CDR1 SGHRS and CDR2 YFSETQ come from the germline V gene. V shed 7 bases and J 3 bases; nucleotides not matched to a gene: 13. The CDR3 is 17 amino acids. The DNA of the CDR3 is TGCGCCAGCCGATCAGCAACGGGACAGGGACACACCGGGGAGCTGTTTTTT. Amino acids: CASRSATGQGHTGELFF.

The chain employs TRBV29-1 and TRBJ2-7; D gene uncertain. The V gene's germline CDR1 is SQVTM and CDR2 ANQGSEA. This CDR3 is built from 12 residues. Trimming cost V 3 bases and J 3 bases, with 9 bases left between them. Here the CDR3 reads CSVDLGSYEQYF. DNA of the CDR3: TGCAGCGTTGATTTGGGCAGCTACGAGCAGTACTTC.

The genes are TRBV27 and TRBJ2-1, with 9 bases fitting TRBD1. CDR1 and CDR2 from the germline V gene are MNHEY and SMNVEV (reference sequence). CDR3 size: 15 residues. V dropped 6 bases and J dropped 6; count of bases not matched to a gene: 9. The DNA of the CDR3 is TGTGCCAGCAGCCATACAGGGGGCTATGGCAATGAGCAGTTCTTC. It translates to CASSHTGGYGNEQFF.

This clone has just a few counts. The chain carries TRBV4-1 and TRBJ1-2; D not resolved. CDR1 is MGHRA and CDR2 is YSYEKL in the germline V gene. V was shortened by 0 bases and J by 10 bases, with 9 bases between the two germline ends. This CDR3 spans 12 amino acids. The chain's CDR3 is CASSQESETYTF. The CDR3 DNA reads as TGCGCCAGCAGCCAAGAATCCGAAACCTACACCTTC.

This clone was seen a handful of times. The rearrangement uses TRBV7-8 and TRBJ2-1, with D tentatively TRBD1 (6 bases). In germline, CDR1 is SGHVS, CDR2 FQNEAQ. V dropped 4 bases and J dropped 7 bases, with 8 bases sitting between them. This CDR3 has 12 residues. The CDR3 nucleotides read TGTGCCAGCAGCTCCAGGGGTAATGAGCAGTTCTTC. Translated: CASSSRGNEQFF. The full variable domain, its missing parts supplied by reference TRBV7-8 and TRBJ2-1, is GAGVSQSPRYKVAKRGQDVALRCDPISGHVSLFWYQQALGQGPEFLTYFQNEAQLDKSGLPSDRFFAERPEGSVSTLKIQRTQQEDSAVYLCASSSRGNEQFFGPGTRLTVL.

This clone has more than one count but fewer than ten. The rearrangement links TRBV4-1 to TRBJ2-7; the match to TRBD1 covers 8 bases. The length of the CDR3 is 15 residues. Trimming took 1 base from V and 3 from J; bases not matched to a gene: 5. The germline CDR1 and CDR2 sequences are MGHRA and YSYEKL. CDR3 in DNA: TGCGCCAGCAGCCAAGGACTCGACAGGGGCTACGAGCAGTACTTC. It specifies CASSQGLDRGYEQYF.

The chain links TRBV6-6 to TRBJ2-7, with D possibly being TRBD1 or TRBD2 (5 bases each). The CDR3 is 12 residues long. The V gene lost 6 bases and the J gene lost 9 bases, with 15 bases spanning the gap. Germline V lookup: CDR1 MNHNY, CDR2 SVGAGI (reference sequence). The CDR3 loop reads CASSPSGTVQYF. CDR3 DNA sequence: TGTGCCAGCAGCCCATCCGGGACGGTGCAGTACTTC.

This chain joins TRBV5-1 and TRBJ2-3; TRBD2 aligns across 12 bases. V shed 1 base and J 0 bases; nucleotides not matched to a gene: 6. CDR1 is SGHRS, CDR2 YFSETQ, per germline. This CDR3 is built from 18 residues. CDR3 sequence: CASSLRLAGAPSTDTQYF. In DNA form, the CDR3 reads TGCGCCAGCAGCTTGAGACTAGCGGGGGCCCCTAGCACAGATACGCAGTATTTT.

This rearrangement joins TRBV19 to TRBJ1-5; 7 bases are a match to TRBD1. V trimming: 7 bases; J trimming: 0 bases; junction bases outside the gene matches: 9. There are 16 residues in the CDR3. CDR1 and CDR2 (germline): LNHDA, SQIVND (reference sequence). The DNA for the CDR3 is TGTGCCAGTACTGACAGGGAATGGAATAGCAATCAGCCCCAGCATTTT. Its protein product is CASTDREWNSNQPQHF. The full variable domain, in which reference TRBV19 and TRBJ1-5 provide the parts outside the CDR3, is DGGITQSPKYLFRKEGQNVTLSCEQNLNHDAMYWYRQDPGQGLRLIYYSQIVNDFQKGDIAEGYSVSREKKESFPLTVTSAQKNPTAFYLCASTDREWNSNQPQHFGDGTRLSIL.

This clone was observed once. The chain has TRBV5-1 and TRBJ1-3, with D unresolved. The V gene lost 1 base and the J gene lost 0 bases, with 17 bases spanning the gap. The germline gives CDR1 SGHRS, CDR2 YFSETQ. This CDR3 comprises 18 residues. The CDR3 DNA reads as TGCGCCAGCAGCTTGTTGACGTCTCGGGAAATCTCTGGAAACACCATATATTTT. Protein product: CASSLLTSREISGNTIYF.

The V and J genes are TRBV7-2 and TRBJ2-1, with 11 nucleotides matching TRBD2. CDR3 length: 17 residues. CDR1 is SGHTA and CDR2 is FQGNSA in the germline V gene. Trimming at V came to 2 bases and at J to 2 bases, leaving 5 bases not matched to a gene. CDR3 region: CASSLILAGGPYNEQFF. DNA of the CDR3: TGTGCCAGCAGCTTAATCCTAGCGGGGGGCCCCTACAATGAGCAGTTCTTC.

The chain recombines TRBV7-9 with TRBJ2-2; D is undetermined. From germline, CDR1 is SEHNR and CDR2 FQNEAQ (reference sequence). CDR3 length: 11 residues. V gave up 6 bases and J gave up 3 bases, with 2 bases separating them. The CDR3 sequence is CASRYTGELFF. DNA for the CDR3: TGTGCCAGCAGATACACCGGGGAGCTGTTTTTT.

J is TRBJ2-5 and V is TRBV4-3, with D possibly being TRBD2 (5 bases). The length of the CDR3 is 15 residues. CDR1 is LGHNA and CDR2 is YSLEER in the germline V gene. Between the trimmed V and J ends, which lost 0 bases and 3 bases, there was a span of 11 bases. CDR3 region: CASSQDRGREETQYF. CDR3 in DNA: TGCGCCAGCAGCCAAGATCGGGGTAGGGAAGAGACCCAGTACTTC.

In its sample, this clone was seen a few times. Here the CDR3 reads CAQQKTSGWFRGFF. DNA of the CDR3: TGTGCCCAGCAGAAGACTAGCGGGTGGTTCCGCGGGTTCTTC. This rearrangement joins TRBV14 to TRBJ2-1; 10 bases map to TRBD2. V trimming: 11 bases; J trimming: 15 bases; junction bases outside the gene matches: 19. The CDR3 has 14 amino acids. Germline loops: CDR1 SGHDN, CDR2 FVKESK.